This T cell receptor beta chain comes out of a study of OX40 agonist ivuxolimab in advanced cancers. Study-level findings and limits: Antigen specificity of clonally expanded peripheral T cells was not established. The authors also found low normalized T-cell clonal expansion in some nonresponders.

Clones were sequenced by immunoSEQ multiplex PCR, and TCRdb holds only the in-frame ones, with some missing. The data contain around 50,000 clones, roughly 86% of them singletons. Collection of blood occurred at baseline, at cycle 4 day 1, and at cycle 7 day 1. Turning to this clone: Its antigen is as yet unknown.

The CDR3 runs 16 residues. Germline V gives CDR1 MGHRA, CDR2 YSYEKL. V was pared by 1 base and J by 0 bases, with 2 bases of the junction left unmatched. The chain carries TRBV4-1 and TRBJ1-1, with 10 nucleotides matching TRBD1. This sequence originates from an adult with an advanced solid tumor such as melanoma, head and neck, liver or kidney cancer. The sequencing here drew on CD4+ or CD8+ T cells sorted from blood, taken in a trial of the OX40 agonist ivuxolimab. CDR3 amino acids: CASSQGQGAMNTEAFF. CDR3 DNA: TGCGCCAGCAGCCAAGGACAGGGGGCGATGAACACTGAAGCTTTCTTT.